This T cell receptor (beta chain) came from a study of blood T cell repertoires in COVID-19. The CDR3 totals 15 residues. The V and J ends lost 2 bases and 2 bases, in that order; junction bases with no gene match: 1. Germline V lookup: CDR1 MDHEN, CDR2 SYDVKM. Study processing details: The assay estimated nucleated cells by amplifying reference gene primers. TCRdb keeps only in-frame clones here, not all; method: immunoSEQ multiplex PCR. That table is the source of V, J and clone size, and D and trimming were worked out from the DNA. The repertoire holds about 74,000 clones, 80% to 90% seen once, with less than 45% in the top ten.

The chain has TRBV28 and TRBJ2-2; the match to TRBD1 covers 8 bases. This receptor was obtained from a man between 65 and 85 years old with acute or convalescent COVID-19. The sequenced sample was peripheral blood. The CDR3 coding sequence is TGTGCCAGCAGTTTAGGACAGGGTAACACCGGGGAGCTGTTTTTT. The encoded protein is CASSLGQGNTGELFF.